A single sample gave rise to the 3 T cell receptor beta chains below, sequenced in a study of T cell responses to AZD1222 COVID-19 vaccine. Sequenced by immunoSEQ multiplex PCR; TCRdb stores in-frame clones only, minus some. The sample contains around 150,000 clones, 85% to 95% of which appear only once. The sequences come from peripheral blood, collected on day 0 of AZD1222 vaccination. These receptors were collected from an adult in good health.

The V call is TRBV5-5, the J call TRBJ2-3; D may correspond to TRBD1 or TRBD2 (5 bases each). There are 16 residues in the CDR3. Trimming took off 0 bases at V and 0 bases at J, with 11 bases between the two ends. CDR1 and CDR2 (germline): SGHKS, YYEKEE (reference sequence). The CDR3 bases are TGTGCCAGCAGCTTGGATGGGGGAGCTAGCACAGATACGCAGTATTTT. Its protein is CASSLDGGASTDTQYF.

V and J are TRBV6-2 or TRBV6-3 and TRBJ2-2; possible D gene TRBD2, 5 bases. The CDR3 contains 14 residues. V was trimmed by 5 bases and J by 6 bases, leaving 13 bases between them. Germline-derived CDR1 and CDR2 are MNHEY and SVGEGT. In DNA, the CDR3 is TGTGCCAGCAGTCCGTGGGAGACGTCCGGGGAGCTGTTTTTT. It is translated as CASSPWETSGELFF.

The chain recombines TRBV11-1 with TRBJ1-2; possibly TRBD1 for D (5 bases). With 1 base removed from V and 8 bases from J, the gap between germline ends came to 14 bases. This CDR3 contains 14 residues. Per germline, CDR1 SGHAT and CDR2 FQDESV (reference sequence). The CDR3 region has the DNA TGTGCCAGCAGCTTAGACAGGAGTAGTGGAGGCTACACCTTC. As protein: CASSLDRSSGGYTF.